Presented here are 15 T cell receptor beta chains from one specimen sequenced in a study of blood T cell repertoires in COVID-19. Repertoires were generated with immunoSEQ multiplex PCR, while TCRdb's copy carries only in-frame clones and drops some. The table has about 110,000 clones, roughly 88% seen once; the top ten hold about 0.9%. The sequenced sample consisted of peripheral blood. These receptor sequences come from a woman in her fifties or sixties with active or convalescent COVID-19.

This clone was counted once. The rearrangement uses TRBV28 and TRBJ1-5; D gene ambiguous. Trimming removed 4 bases at V and 8 bases at J, with 9 bases between. The germline gives CDR1 MDHEN, CDR2 SYDVKM. This CDR3 contains 12 residues. The CDR3, as DNA: TGTGCCAGCAGTTACGAGTATAAGCCCCAGCATTTT. Protein product: CASSYEYKPQHF.

The chain combines TRBV28 with TRBJ2-6, with a possible D match to TRBD1 (6 bases). Trimming stripped 1 base from V and 15 bases from J, with 16 bases between. Germline CDR1 is MDHEN and CDR2 is SYDVKM. This CDR3 is 14 amino acids long. CDR3 bases: TGTGCCAGCAGTTTATACAGGGTGGGGCTAGACCTGACTTTC. Translating it yields CASSLYRVGLDLTF.

In this sample, this clone turned up a few times. The chain couples TRBV6-2 or TRBV6-3 to TRBJ1-3, with 9 bases lining up with TRBD1. With 6 bases clipped from V and 0 bases from J, the junction kept 15 bases outside the gene matches. The germline V gene encodes CDR1 MNHEY and CDR2 SVGEGT. This CDR3 is 19 amino acids long. The CDR3 bases are TGTGCCAGCAGCTCTCCAGGGACAGGGTTTCGGAGCTCTGGAAACACCATATATTTT. It specifies CASSSPGTGFRSSGNTIYF.

The chain carries TRBV27 and TRBJ2-1, with D perhaps TRBD2 (7 bases). V was shortened by 9 bases and J by 8 bases, with 26 bases between the two germline ends. The germline CDR1 and CDR2 sequences are MNHEY and SMNVEV (reference sequence). The CDR3 is 16 residues long. CDR3 sequence reads: CASTGRGPYYLHEQFF. The CDR3 DNA reads TGTGCCAGTACAGGGAGGGGACCCTATTACCTCCATGAGCAGTTCTTC.

The J gene is TRBJ1-2, the V gene TRBV23-1, with 7 positions matching TRBD1. TRBV23-1 is an ORF, with its function uncertain. V shed 2 bases and J 12 bases; nucleotides not matched to a gene: 3. The CDR3 extends over 11 amino acids. The CDR3 DNA is TGCGCCAGCAGTCAAACAGGGGCGGACACCTTC. Encoded protein: CASSQTGADTF.

V and J are TRBV18 and TRBJ1-2, with 8 bases aligning to TRBD1. CDR1 KGHSH and CDR2 LQKENI come from the germline V gene. The CDR3 has 16 residues. J lost 7 bases, V lost 3 bases, and 13 bases had no gene match. This chain's CDR3 is CASSPAGDRGVPGYTF. The CDR3 DNA reads as TGTGCCAGCTCACCGGCTGGAGACAGGGGAGTTCCTGGCTACACCTTC.

The chain links TRBV5-1 to TRBJ2-2; 7 nucleotides agree with TRBD2. Germline V gives CDR1 SGHRS, CDR2 YFSETQ. Trimming cost V 5 bases and J 4 bases; bases outside gene matches: 17. There are 18 residues in the CDR3. The CDR3 loop is CASSFKHLGGSVTGELFF. DNA of the CDR3: TGCGCCAGCAGTTTTAAGCATTTGGGAGGGAGCGTCACCGGGGAGCTGTTTTTT.

The rearrangement links TRBV27 to TRBJ1-6, with D perhaps matching TRBD1 (6 bases). Trimming removed 1 base at V and 9 bases at J, with 22 bases between. From germline, CDR1 is MNHEY and CDR2 SMNVEV (reference sequence). CDR3 length: 18 amino acids. The CDR3 DNA sequence: TGTGCCAGCAGTTTATTCGGGGGCGGGGGAGATAGAGGTTCACCCCTCCACTTT. Its protein is CASSLFGGGGDRGSPLHF.

This sequence joins TRBV28 and TRBJ2-1, with 7 bases that match TRBD2. Germline loops: CDR1 MDHEN, CDR2 SYDVKM. The CDR3 runs to 15 residues. Trimming at V came to 5 bases and at J to 6 bases, leaving 10 bases not matched to a gene. The CDR3 sequence is CASSPSGPGGNEQFF. CDR3 coding DNA: TGTGCCAGCAGTCCCTCGGGACCGGGAGGCAATGAGCAGTTCTTC. Together with reference TRBV28 and TRBJ2-1, the CDR3 gives the full variable domain: DVKVTQSSRYLVKRTGEKVFLECVQDMDHENMFWYRQDPGLGLRLIYFSYDVKMKEKGDIPEGYSVSREKKERFSLILESASTNQTSMYLCASSPSGPGGNEQFFGPGTRLTVL.

This clone was counted a few times. The rearrangement links TRBV15 to TRBJ2-3, with TRBD2 matching over 13 bases. CDR3 size: 16 residues. Germline lookup yields CDR1 LNHNV and CDR2 YYDKDF (reference sequence). The ends lost 1 base at V and 4 bases at J; junction bases unmatched: 2. The CDR3 sequence: CATSRATSGRADTQYF. The CDR3 bases are TGTGCCACCAGCAGAGCTACTAGCGGGAGGGCAGATACGCAGTATTTT.

The chain links TRBV5-1 to TRBJ2-7, with TRBD2 identical over 7 bases. Per germline, CDR1 SGHRS and CDR2 YFSETQ. This CDR3 has 15 residues. V was clipped by 7 bases and J by 7 bases; unmatched bases: 17. In nucleotides, the CDR3 is TGCGCCAGCTCCATGGGGGGGATGGGCTTAGAGGAGCAGTACTTC. It encodes CASSMGGMGLEEQYF.

V usage is TRBV28 and J usage is TRBJ1-5; 7 nucleotides agree with TRBD1. This CDR3 contains 16 residues. Germline V gene sequence: CDR1 MDHEN, CDR2 SYDVKM. The trim removed 6 bases at V and 7 bases at J, leaving 15 bases unmatched. The DNA of the CDR3 is TGTGCCAGCAGAACTTCGACAGGGAGGTTGGTCCAGCCCCAGCATTTT. Translation gives CASRTSTGRLVQPQHF.

V is TRBV9 and J is TRBJ2-3; tentatively, D is TRBD2 (6 bases). The CDR3 runs 16 residues. Trimming pared 3 bases from V and 0 bases from J, leaving 14 bases between. Germline CDR1 and CDR2: SGDLS and YYNGEE. CDR3 DNA: TGTGCCAGCAGCGCGGAGGGGACGTCTAGCACAGATACGCAGTATTTT. It encodes CASSAEGTSSTDTQYF. Complete variable domain (other parts from reference TRBV9 and TRBJ2-3): DSGVTQTPKHLITATGQRVTLRCSPRSGDLSVYWYQQSLDQGLQFLIQYYNGEERAKGNILERFSAQQFPDLHSELNLSSLELGDSALYFCASSAEGTSSTDTQYFGPGTRLTVL.

CDR3 residues: CASSFKGVREQYF. DNA for the CDR3: TGTGCCAGCAGCTTTAAGGGGGTCCGCGAGCAGTACTTC. The chain uses TRBV5-6 and TRBJ2-7; TRBD1 might be the D (6 bases). The germline CDR1 and CDR2 sequences are SGHDT and YYEEEE. The CDR3 loop spans 13 amino acids. Trimming removed 2 bases from V and 6 bases from J, with 12 bases in between.

This clone was found once. V gene TRBV18 combines with J gene TRBJ1-1; D uncertain. From germline, CDR1 is KGHSH and CDR2 LQKENI. The CDR3 is 12 residues long. Trimming left V 3 bases short and J 5 bases short, with 7 bases between. CDR3 DNA: TGTGCCAGCTCACCCTCGGGGACTGAAGCTTTCTTT. As protein: CASSPSGTEAFF.